Listed below are T cell receptor beta chains from one sample, sequenced in a study of Ad26.COV2.S vaccination and SARS-CoV-2 variants. The assay was immunoSEQ multiplex PCR, and TCRdb's table has in-frame clones only and misses some. The sample carries 350,000 to 500,000 clones, nearly 90% recorded once. The source material was peripheral blood, sampled in a trial of Ad26.COV2.S vaccine versus placebo. These receptors were collected from a person between 18 and 60 years old who received the Ad26.COV2.S COVID-19 vaccine or a placebo. Both conserved end residues are part of each CDR3. The D gene is left open where the match is weak. Size values are once, few and many counts, or a class for expanded clones, and some rows have none.

v_gene: TRBV29-1; d_gene: NA; j_gene: TRBJ2-3; abundance: NA; CDR3aa: CSVGSTDTQYF; CDR3nt: TGCAGCGTAGGTAGCACAGATACGCAGTATTTT
v_gene: TRBV7-9; d_gene: NA; j_gene: TRBJ2-3; abundance: NA; CDR3aa: CASSPVDTQYF; CDR3nt: TGTGCCAGCAGCCCTGTAGATACGCAGTATTTT
v_gene: TRBV16; d_gene: NA; j_gene: TRBJ1-2; abundance: NA; CDR3aa: CASSQFEGVDYGYTF; CDR3nt: TGTGCCAGCAGCCAATTCGAGGGAGTCGACTATGGCTACACCTTC
v_gene: TRBV5-1; d_gene: NA; j_gene: TRBJ2-7; abundance: NA; CDR3aa: CASSFVSGTDPYEQYF; CDR3nt: TGCGCCAGCAGCTTTGTGTCAGGGACCGACCCCTACGAGCAGTACTTC
v_gene: TRBV4-3; d_gene: NA; j_gene: TRBJ2-3; abundance: NA; CDR3aa: CASSQDRAGRTDTQYF; CDR3nt: TGCGCCAGCAGCCAAGATCGGGCGGGTCGCACAGATACGCAGTATTTT
v_gene: TRBV9; d_gene: NA; j_gene: TRBJ2-3; abundance: NA; CDR3aa: CASSDDGSRTDTQYF; CDR3nt: TGTGCCAGCAGTGATGACGGATCCCGCACAGATACGCAGTATTTT
v_gene: TRBV28; d_gene: NA; j_gene: TRBJ1-1; abundance: NA; CDR3aa: CASSLSREVTF; CDR3nt: TGTGCCAGCAGTTTGTCTAGGGAGGTTACTTTT
v_gene: TRBV4-2; d_gene: NA; j_gene: TRBJ2-1; abundance: NA; CDR3aa: CASSQDVVVRANGRLEQFF; CDR3nt: TGTGCCAGCAGCCAAGATGTGGTGGTGAGGGCAAATGGGCGTCTTGAGCAGTTCTTC
v_gene: TRBV6-1; d_gene: NA; j_gene: TRBJ1-1; abundance: NA; CDR3aa: CASSEPRGGGRDTEAFF; CDR3nt: TGTGCCAGCAGTGAACCCCGGGGGGGCGGACGCGACACTGAAGCTTTCTTT
v_gene: TRBV28; d_gene: NA; j_gene: TRBJ1-2; abundance: once; CDR3aa: CASSFVDYGYTF; CDR3nt: TGTGCCAGCAGTTTCGTAGACTATGGCTACACCTTC
v_gene: TRBV10-3; d_gene: NA; j_gene: TRBJ1-2; abundance: NA; CDR3aa: CAISESGPLNYGYTF; CDR3nt: TGTGCCATCAGTGAATCCGGGCCACTCAACTATGGCTACACCTTC
v_gene: TRBV7-9; d_gene: NA; j_gene: TRBJ1-4; abundance: NA; CDR3aa: CASSAISREKLFF; CDR3nt: TGTGCCAGCAGCGCAATATCGAGGGAAAAACTGTTTTTT
v_gene: TRBV7-8; d_gene: NA; j_gene: TRBJ2-1; abundance: NA; CDR3aa: CASSLAREAEQFF; CDR3nt: TGTGCCAGCAGCTTAGCGAGGGAGGCTGAGCAGTTCTTC
v_gene: TRBV19; d_gene: NA; j_gene: TRBJ1-5; abundance: NA; CDR3aa: CASSIIPGQQPQHF; CDR3nt: TGTGCCAGTAGTATTATCCCAGGGCAGCAGCCCCAGCATTTT
v_gene: TRBV4-1; d_gene: NA; j_gene: TRBJ1-4; abundance: NA; CDR3aa: CASSQEPGTNEKLFF; CDR3nt: TGCGCCAGCAGCCAAGAGCCGGGAACTAATGAAAAACTGTTTTTT
v_gene: TRBV10-3; d_gene: NA; j_gene: TRBJ2-1; abundance: NA; CDR3aa: CAISESRLGEQFF; CDR3nt: TGTGCCATCAGTGAGTCGAGGCTCGGCGAGCAGTTCTTC
v_gene: TRBV4-2; d_gene: NA; j_gene: TRBJ2-4; abundance: once; CDR3aa: CASSQGHGGIRGGNIQYF; CDR3nt: TGTGCCAGCAGCCAAGGGCATGGCGGGATAAGAGGGGGAAACATTCAGTACTTC
v_gene: TRBV5-4; d_gene: NA; j_gene: TRBJ1-6; abundance: NA; CDR3aa: CASSQNVDTSNSPLHF; CDR3nt: TGTGCCAGCAGCCAAAACGTGGACACGTCGAATTCACCCCTCCACTTT